This T cell receptor beta chain emerged from a study of T cells in women clearing cervical HPV infection (dated by TCRdb to between 2018 and 2020). For context, the study as a whole: The cases were 25 to 30 women with histologically confirmed HPV16-related CIN3 or worse, and 2 of those women had invasive cancers. Among cases, blood sampling came a median of almost 150 days after lesion detection, with an interquartile range of about 85 to 220 days. The approximately 25 controls were women who cleared a single incident HPV16 infection within 12 months without developing precancer or cancer. Blood from cases was collected at the visit at which the lesion was first identified, whereas blood from controls was collected once infection was no longer detected. Cases had a median age of 34 years and controls had a median age of approximately 37, with no significant differences in baseline characteristics. Quality controls consisted of five blinded duplicates per group, for a total of 60 or so samples made up of approximately 50 participants and roughly 10 replicates. HLA typing was available for only a few women, so HLA type could not be excluded as a confounder. The parent cohort enrolled around 10,000 women aged 18 or older in Guanacaste, Costa Rica, during about 1992 to 1994 and followed them for roughly seven years. Cases were matched to controls by age within five years and by the year the sample was collected. This exploratory proof-of-principle case-control study, nested within the Guanacaste HPV Natural History Study in Costa Rica, compared TCR repertoires among women with different cervical HPV16 outcomes. The full study reports these points: T-cell numbers per sample were unknown, so richness differences could reflect varying T-cell content rather than repertoire biology. Because of the cross-sectional design, the study could not determine whether the associations came before infection or resulted from infection, and neither effector/memory subsets nor HPV-specific T cells were isolated. Across sequencing depths, CIN3+ cases showed significantly higher TCR repertoire richness than controls, but evenness did not differ between the groups. Cases had lower TRBV6-7 relative abundance than controls (approximately 0.11% versus 0.16%; Bonferroni P = 0.0008). Random forest classifiers that combined richness and V gene abundances separated cases from controls with an estimated AUC of 0.8 to 0.85.

Every participant had a single incident cervical HPV16 infection, and prevalent HPV16 infections were excluded. Cervical HPV DNA was detected with MY09/MY11 PCR, and genotyping was done with dot-blot hybridization. Fifteen mL of heparinized blood was centrifuged, after which the buffy coat was aliquoted, frozen at -30 degrees C, and then stored at -80 degrees C. Genomic DNA was extracted from buffy coat specimens using QIAGEN kits. TCR beta CDR3 regions were amplified by multiplex PCR from an average of roughly 1.1 ug genomic DNA per sample using the immunoSEQ assay. To correct primer bias, the assay used a complete synthetic TCR repertoire to set an amplification baseline. Amplicons were sequenced on the Illumina platform. In the authors' own workflow: Sequences were error-corrected by clustering with frequency ratios and a modified nearest-neighbor algorithm and were then analyzed in the immunoSEQ Analyzer with IMGT gene definitions. At each rarefaction depth, TCR richness and evenness were averaged across 20 rarefaction repeats, and any sample with fewer sequences than the depth was left out. Relative abundances of V, D and J genes were compared between groups using Wilcoxon rank sum tests, with FDR correction applied. An intraclass correlation of 95% to 97% for TCR richness and an average of about 73% across 66 gene segments were obtained from the blinded duplicates. TCRdb took this table from immuneACCESS and kept in-frame rearrangements with V and J called. Such tables lack part of the clones; where checked against another copy, unresolved V genes explain under half of the gap, and the rest is unexplained. The V and J calls and clone size are taken from that table; D and trimming were inferred from the DNA. The sample table holds 28,000 or so clones. Roughly 8% of the sample rests with the top ten.

Reading from cysteine to phenylalanine, the CDR3 counts 16 amino acids. Shown are 39 bases from within the CDR3, in frame from base 1. V is cut back by 4 bases and J by 6 bases, with 13 bases in the junction unmatched. CDR1 SGHTA and CDR2 FQGTGA are derived from the germline V gene. Concerning this clone itself: This clone's antigen is unknown. The CDR3 end is not reached by the read, which stops 3 residues before it; the germline J gene fills it in.

The clonotype originates from a woman between 18 and 70 years old with a cervical HPV16 infection that either progressed to CIN3+ or cleared (not recorded which). Recombination joined TRBV7-3 with TRBJ2-7; 9 bases in the junction line up with TRBD2. The sequenced sample was blood buffy coat. The CDR3 sequence is CASSYLGPGLAGEQYF. The CDR3 bases that were read are TGTGCCAGCAGCTATCTAGGCCCGGGACTAGCTGGCGAG.